The present T cell receptor beta chain was sequenced within a study of read filtering for tumor transcriptome and immune sequencing. The CDR3 extends over 17 amino acids. Trimming pared 7 bases from V and 1 base from J, leaving 22 bases between. Germline V gene data show CDR1 as MNHEY and CDR2 as SMNVEV (reference sequence). Whole-study findings and limits: Around 80% of IR-seq clonotypes had a single read, yet these held approximately 3.5% of reads.

The library was built from around 0.4 ug RNA with molecular barcoded adaptors for alpha/delta and beta/gamma chains. TCRdb passed the reads through MiXCR, listing each CDR3 protein once. The sample contains approximately 140,000 distinct CDR3 sequences, 13% of which appear only once. This clonotype was detected ten times or more. The antigen is undetermined. The chain joins TRBV27 to TRBJ1-1; D may be TRBD1 (5 bases). The clonotype was recovered from a donor at least 40 years old with multiple myeloma. The sample consisted of a population of CD138-negative cells sorted from bone marrow. The CDR3 DNA is TGTGCCAGCACCCGAACCGGGGGACTCAGCTCGAACACTGAAGCTTTCTTT. Its translation: CASTRTGGLSSNTEAFF.